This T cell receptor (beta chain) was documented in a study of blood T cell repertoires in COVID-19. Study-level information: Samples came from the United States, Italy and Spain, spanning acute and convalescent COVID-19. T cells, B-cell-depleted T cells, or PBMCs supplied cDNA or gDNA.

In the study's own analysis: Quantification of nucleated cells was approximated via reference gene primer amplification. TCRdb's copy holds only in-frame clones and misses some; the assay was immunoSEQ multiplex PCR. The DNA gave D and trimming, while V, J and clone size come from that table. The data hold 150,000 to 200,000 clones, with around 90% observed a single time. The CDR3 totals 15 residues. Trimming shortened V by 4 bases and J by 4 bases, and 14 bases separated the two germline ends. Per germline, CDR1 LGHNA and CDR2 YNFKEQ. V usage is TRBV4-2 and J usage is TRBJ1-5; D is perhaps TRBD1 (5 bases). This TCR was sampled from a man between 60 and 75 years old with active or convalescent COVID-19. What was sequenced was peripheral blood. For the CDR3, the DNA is TGTGCCAGCAGCCCTCCCGGACAACCGAATCAGCCCCAGCATTTT. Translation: CASSPPGQPNQPQHF.